A single sample gave rise to the 12 T cell receptor beta chains below, sequenced in a study of OX40 agonist ivuxolimab in advanced cancers. Clones were sequenced by immunoSEQ multiplex PCR, and TCRdb holds only the in-frame ones, with some missing. The table has 15,000 to 20,000 clones, about 80% seen once. The sequences come from CD4+ or CD8+ T cells sorted from blood, collected in a trial of the OX40 agonist ivuxolimab. The receptors originated from an adult with an advanced solid tumor such as melanoma, head and neck, liver or kidney cancer.

The chain employs TRBV7-9 and TRBJ2-5, with D possibly matching TRBD2 (6 bases). Between the trimmed V and J ends, which lost 5 bases and 7 bases, there was a span of 14 bases. Germline V lookup: CDR1 SEHNR, CDR2 FQNEAQ (reference sequence). There are 13 residues in the CDR3. The CDR3 reads CASSLEGRGTQYF. The CDR3 DNA reads TGTGCCAGCAGCCTGGAAGGGCGGGGGACCCAGTACTTC.

The genes are TRBV29-1 and TRBJ2-2; the D gene could be TRBD1 or TRBD2 (5 bases each). The germline V gene has CDR1 SQVTM and CDR2 ANQGSEA. The CDR3 is 13 amino acids. V lost 7 bases, J lost 3 bases, and 12 bases lay in between. CDR3 nucleotides: TGCAGCGGAGGGCAGGGAGACACCGGGGAGCTGTTTTTT. The encoded protein is CSGGQGDTGELFF.

The J gene is TRBJ2-5, the V gene TRBV5-4, with D possibly called TRBD1 or TRBD2 (6 bases each). Germline loops: CDR1 SGHNT, CDR2 YYREEE (reference sequence). The CDR3 is 16 residues long. The V end lost 4 bases, the J end lost 5 bases, and 21 bases lay between the germline ends. CDR3: CASSLGGAGAYETQYF. CDR3 bases: TGTGCCAGCAGCCTCGGAGGGGCAGGGGCGTATGAGACCCAGTACTTC. Looking up the rest from reference TRBV5-4 and TRBJ2-5 gives the full variable domain: ETGVTQSPTHLIKTRGQQVTLRCSSQSGHNTVSWYQQALGQGPQFIFQYYREEENGRGNFPPRFSGLQFPNYSSELNVNALELDDSALYLCASSLGGAGAYETQYFGPGTRLLVL.

The J gene is TRBJ2-7, the V gene TRBV7-2, with D perhaps TRBD2 (6 bases). Trimming took off 3 bases at V and 0 bases at J, with 12 bases between the two ends. The germline V gene encodes CDR1 SGHTA and CDR2 FQGNSA. The CDR3 loop spans 15 amino acids. The CDR3 loop is CASSFTEGISYEQYF. The CDR3 DNA follows: TGTGCCAGCAGCTTTACGGAGGGTATCTCCTACGAGCAGTACTTC.

This clone came up a few times. V gene TRBV2 combines with J gene TRBJ2-7; either TRBD1 or TRBD2 may fit D (5 bases each). Trimming stripped 6 bases from V and 6 bases from J, with 15 bases between. Germline-derived CDR1 and CDR2 are SNHLY and FYNNEI. This CDR3 is 13 amino acids long. The CDR3, as DNA: TGTGCCAGCAGAAACGGGGTAAGGGGCGAGCAGTACTTC. Translation gives CASRNGVRGEQYF. The whole variable domain, filled in from reference TRBV2 and TRBJ2-7, reads EPEVTQTPSHQVTQMGQEVILRCVPISNHLYFYWYRQILGQKVEFLVSFYNNEISEKSEIFDDQFSVERPDGSNFTLKIRSTKLEDSAMYFCASRNGVRGEQYFGPGTRLTVT.

The rearrangement links TRBV5-4 to TRBJ2-5; D possibly uses TRBD1 or TRBD2 (5 bases each). There are 14 residues in the CDR3. Trimming cost V 1 base and J 2 bases, with 9 bases left between them. Looked up from germline, CDR1 is SGHNT and CDR2 is YYREEE (reference sequence). The CDR3 loop reads CASSLQGVQETQYF. CDR3 bases: TGTGCCAGCAGCTTGCAGGGAGTTCAAGAGACCCAGTACTTC.

The chain combines TRBV7-9 with TRBJ2-1, with TRBD1 identical over 7 bases. V trimming: 4 bases; J trimming: 8 bases; junction bases outside the gene matches: 8. This CDR3 comprises 14 residues. Germline assignment: CDR1 SEHNR and CDR2 FQNEAQ (reference sequence). The CDR3 coding sequence is TGTGCCAGCAGCTCCGGGACAGCGATACATGAGCAGTTCTTC. This codes for CASSSGTAIHEQFF.

V usage is TRBV4-1 and J usage is TRBJ1-4; 8 bases are a match to TRBD1. V was pared by 0 bases and J by 5 bases, with 5 bases of the junction left unmatched. The CDR3 runs to 16 residues. Looked up from germline, CDR1 is MGHRA and CDR2 is YSYEKL. CDR3 region: CASSQDVTGGNEKLFF. The CDR3 nucleotides read TGCGCCAGCAGCCAAGATGTTACAGGGGGAAATGAAAAACTGTTTTTT.

The V gene is TRBV6-5, the J gene TRBJ1-3; D unclear. Germline V lookup: CDR1 MNHEY, CDR2 SVGAGI. The CDR3 runs 15 residues. V dropped 5 bases and J dropped 1 base, with 12 bases sitting between them. CDR3 in DNA: TGTGCCAGCAGTCGCGCCTCAGGTTCTGGAAACACCATATATTTT. Translation gives CASSRASGSGNTIYF.

The genes are TRBV6-5 and TRBJ1-2, with 8 bases fitting TRBD1. Germline CDR1 MNHEY, CDR2 SVGAGI. With V trimmed by 6 bases and J by 3 bases, 3 bases remained unmatched. The CDR3 totals 13 residues. The CDR3 DNA reads TGTGCCAGCAGGGAACAGGGGGACTATGGCTACACCTTC. Its translation: CASREQGDYGYTF.

This clone was seen only once. J is TRBJ1-6 and V is TRBV19; D might be TRBD1 (5 bases). V was clipped by 6 bases and J by 7 bases, with 16 bases between them. Germline loops: CDR1 LNHDA, CDR2 SQIVND (reference sequence). This CDR3 is built from 15 residues. The CDR3, as DNA: TGTGCCAGTAGCGAGGACCGGGGGACCAATTCACCCCTCCACTTT. Translating gives CASSEDRGTNSPLHF. Based on the CDR3 plus reference TRBV19 and TRBJ1-6, the full variable domain is DGGITQSPKYLFRKEGQNVTLSCEQNLNHDAMYWYRQDPGQGLRLIYYSQIVNDFQKGDIAEGYSVSREKKESFPLTVTSAQKNPTAFYLCASSEDRGTNSPLHFGNGTRLTVT.

The chain links TRBV5-1 to TRBJ1-1; D possibly corresponds to TRBD1 (5 bases). Trimming left V 0 bases short and J 3 bases short, with 9 bases between. This CDR3 is built from 14 residues. Germline V gene data show CDR1 as SGHRS and CDR2 as YFSETQ. In nucleotides, the CDR3 is TGCGCCAGCAGCTTGGCGGCGGGGGACACTGAAGCTTTCTTT. Its translation: CASSLAAGDTEAFF.